This T cell receptor (beta chain) was profiled in a study of blood T cell repertoires in COVID-19 (dated by TCRdb to 2018 to 2020). Regarding the complete study: The collaborator samples originated in the United States, Italy and Spain and spanned the acute and convalescent phases of COVID-19. The material from the prospective study consisted of cDNA or gDNA derived from T cells, B-cell-depleted T cells, or PBMCs. The dataset comprised deeply sampled blood TCRbeta repertoires from subjects exposed to, actively infected with, or recovered from COVID-19. The repertoires were released in a freely available public database meant as a resource for research on the immune response to SARS-CoV-2. The samples were drawn from two sources: the first 160 participants of the ongoing ImmuneRACE study, and 950 to 1,500 subjects contributed by 6 global collaborators. A de-identified subject ID, COVID-19 status, age in years and sex were almost always included in the sample metadata. Where available, HLA class I and class II types were taken from metadata supplied by the sample provider and were not determined by assay-based typing. Study-wide conclusions, independent of this receptor: The amount of clinical and demographic metadata varied by source and participant and was provided uncurated.

The immunoSEQ Assay, a bias-controlled multiplex PCR, was used to amplify TCRbeta CDR3 regions from genomic DNA. The authors processed their data as follows. Within the assay, amplification of reference gene primers was used to estimate how many nucleated cells each sample contained. To quantify the absolute abundance of each unique TCRbeta CDR3 rearrangement, sequence reads were collapsed and filtered. For each sample, productive Simpson clonality was calculated by taking the square root of Simpson's diversity index across productive rearrangements. Drawn from immuneACCESS, this table holds only the in-frame rearrangements with V and J called that TCRdb kept. Clones are partly lost; checked studies trace under half to an unresolved V gene and leave the rest unexplained. V and J calls and clone size are copied from that table; D and trimming were computed from the DNA. The sample contains about 530,000 clones, roughly 91% of them found a single time. The ten largest clones take up around 8% of the sample.

A note on this clone: This receptor's antigen is unknown. No much larger clonotype is one base removed from it; base qualities were not supplied.

One collaborating source in Seattle enrolled patients during active infection and followed them longitudinally through the course of disease. The collaborating institutions used their own protocols to collect whole blood in K2EDTA tubes. For TCRbeta analysis, collaborators shipped samples in one of three forms: frozen whole blood, isolated PBMCs, or DNA extracted from either of those sample types. Source material: peripheral blood. This TCR was recovered from a woman aged 45-65 years with COVID-19, enrolled during active disease.

The nucleotide sequence is given as TGTGCCAGTAGTCTCCGGGCCAGAGGGGGCGGGGAGCTGTTTTTT. This codes for CASSLRARGGGELFF. Recombination joined TRBV19 with TRBJ2-2; the D gene is perhaps TRBD1, from 6 matching bases. Sequences LNHDA (CDR1) and SQIVND (CDR2) are obtained from the germline V gene (reference sequence). The trim is 5 bases for V and 7 bases for J, with a gap of 17 bases between the germline ends. The cysteine opens and the phenylalanine closes a CDR3 of 15 amino acids. Only the CDR3 part of the read is kept: 45 bases, read in frame from the first base.